This TCR beta chain emerged from a study of cytomegalovirus exposure and HLA in healthy donors. Donors showed nominal health when sampled, although they likely had unrecorded immune exposures. A remark on this clone: Its antigen is currently unknown. Other DNA sequences in this specimen translate into the identical CDR3.

V dropped 0 bases and J dropped 4; count of bases not matched to a gene: 5. The CDR3 has 15 residues. CDR1 and CDR2 (germline): SGHNT, YYREEE (reference sequence). Findings and caveats of the study: From TCR beta sequences, most subjects' HLA-A and HLA-B alleles were reportedly predicted accurately.

The PCR was carried out with 60 Vbeta primers and 13 Jbeta primers. The assay was immunoSEQ multiplex PCR, and TCRdb's table has in-frame clones only and misses some. This sample's clone table lists roughly 90,000 clones. The clonotype originates from a man aged 50 to 59 in good health and CMV-seropositive. What was sequenced was PBMCs. This rearrangement joins TRBV5-4 to TRBJ2-5; TRBD2 agrees at 8 bases. CDR3 loop: CASSLGLAGGETQYF. Written as DNA, the CDR3 is TGTGCCAGCAGCTTGGGGCTAGCGGGCGGAGAGACCCAGTACTTC.